The present entry profiles one T cell receptor (beta chain) with its context. As yet, its antigen is unknown. The data were taken from a study of T cell repertoires in aging, cancer and after chemotherapy. A mixed TRB-A/B primer pool amplified rearranged TRB by multiplex touch-down PCR. TCRdb itself ran the multiplex PCR reads through MiXCR, one entry per CDR3 protein. The sample includes around 17,000 distinct CDR3 sequences, approximately 50% of them seen just once. Amplification of TCR beta used genomic DNA extracted from peripheral blood. General study results and limits: The repertoire data cannot show anything about immunological memory following chemotherapy. Age-matched healthy donors had significantly more diverse, less clonal blood TCR repertoires than untreated cancer patients.

CDR3 size: 15 residues. Looked up from germline, CDR1 is SGHNT and CDR2 is YYREEE (reference sequence). V lost 1 base to trimming and J lost 2 bases, with 12 bases between them. The receptor was isolated from a human donor in good health. The sample consisted of blood. The J gene is TRBJ1-2, the V gene TRBV5-4; D uncertain. The CDR3 DNA reads TGTGCCAGCAGCTTGAATCGGGTTAGGAACTATGGCTACACCTTC. It encodes CASSLNRVRNYGYTF.